Presented here are 26 T cell receptor beta chains from one specimen sequenced in a study of tumor and adjacent non-tumor tissue in lung cancer. The library came from three nested PCR rounds adapted from ARM-PCR protocols. MiXCR was run by TCRdb on the multiplex PCR reads, yielding one entry per CDR3 protein. The sample has around 99,000 distinct CDR3 sequences, about 64% seen once; the top ten hold roughly 19%. This sample's RNA came from whole unsorted tissue. More than 3 cm separated this lung sample from the edge of the tumor. Input material: distant non-tumor lung tissue. These receptors all come from a man in his sixties with non-small cell lung cancer.

On this clonotype itself: A much larger clone lies a single base off, so this may be a read error. The chain has TRBV7-8 and TRBJ1-5; no reliable D call. In germline, CDR1 is SGHVS, CDR2 FQNEAQ. This CDR3 is built from 14 residues. CDR3 bases: TGTGCCAGCACCCTCGCTTTAAGCAATCAGTCCCAGCATTTT. Residues: CASTLALSNQSQHF.

This clonotype has only a few counts. A read error may produce the germline difference seen at one junction end. V and J are TRBV29-1 and TRBJ2-7, with 13 bases that match TRBD2. Germline values: CDR1 SQVTM, CDR2 ANQGSEA. This CDR3 spans 14 amino acids. CDR3 amino acids: CNVERTSGSGEQYF. The CDR3 DNA is TGCAACGTTGAAAGGACTAGCGGGAGTGGCGAGCAGTACTTC.

In the case of this clonotype: This CDR3 fails to terminate in the conserved phenylalanine or tryptophan, so it likely reflects a read error. It is unclear where the CDR3 begins or ends on the DNA, so no DNA is shown, and the CDR3 is as TCRdb lists it. The V call is TRBV4-1, the J call TRBJ1-5. The CDR3 is 14 amino acids in total, end residues counted. The germline gives CDR1 MGHRA, CDR2 YSYEKL. CDR3 residues: CASSQGASDQPQQL.

This chain uses TRBV30 with TRBJ1-6; TRBD1 is a possible D gene (6 bases). Germline CDR1 is GTSNPN and CDR2 is SVGIG (reference sequence). The CDR3 sequence is 16 residues long. V lost 0 bases and J lost 2, with 11 bases in between. The CDR3, as DNA: TGTGCCTGGAGTGTTGGGAGGGACACCTATAATTCACCCCTCCACTTT. Residues: CAWSVGRDTYNSPLHF.

The rearrangement links TRBV6-5 to TRBJ2-1, with 10 bases matching TRBD2. CDR1 is MNHEY, CDR2 SVGAGI, per germline. The CDR3 runs 15 residues. V dropped 10 bases and J dropped 9; count of bases not matched to a gene: 15. The CDR3 sequence is CATRPLAGARVEQFF. The CDR3 DNA reads TGTGCCACCAGACCCCTAGCGGGAGCCAGAGTTGAGCAGTTCTTC.

This sequence joins TRBV29-1 and TRBJ2-5, with TRBD1 as a possible D gene (5 bases). The CDR3 is 12 amino acids. In germline, CDR1 is SQVTM, CDR2 ANQGSEA. V gave up 7 bases and J gave up 11 bases, with 20 bases separating them. The CDR3 here is CSATETQEKQYF. In DNA, the CDR3 is TGCAGCGCGACAGAGACTCAAGAGAAGCAGTACTTC. The variable domain in full, completed from reference TRBV29-1 and TRBJ2-5, reads SAVISQKPSRDICQRGTSLTIQCQVDSQVTMMFWYRQQPGQSLTLIATANQGSEATYESGFVIDKFPISRPNLTFSTLTVSNMSPEDSSIYLCSATETQEKQYFGPGTRLLVL.

This clonotype was seen more than once but under ten times. This chain links TRBV28 with TRBJ1-5; D ambiguous. Trimming cost V 6 bases and J 3 bases, with 12 bases left between them. CDR1 and CDR2 from the germline V gene are MDHEN and SYDVKM. The CDR3 contains 14 residues. The CDR3 bases are TGTGCCAGCAGCCCTCTAACTGACAATCAGCCCCAGCATTTT. Its protein is CASSPLTDNQPQHF.

This clonotype was picked up many times. V usage is TRBV20-1 and J usage is TRBJ2-3; the match to TRBD2 covers 8 bases. CDR3 length: 14 residues. In germline, CDR1 is DFQATT, CDR2 SNEGSKA (reference sequence). The trim removed 7 bases at V and 6 bases at J, leaving 12 bases unmatched. This chain's CDR3 is CSGTLAGLDDTQYF. The CDR3 DNA is TGCAGTGGGACTCTAGCGGGCCTCGATGATACGCAGTATTTT.

The chain employs TRBV4-1 and TRBJ2-2, with no clear D. Germline CDR1 is MGHRA and CDR2 is YSYEKL. The CDR3 is 12 residues long. CDR3 DNA: TGCGAGAGCAGCCAGGAAGACGGGGAGCTGTTTTTT. It specifies CESSQEDGELFF.

This clonotype was seen ten or more times. The J gene is TRBJ2-7, the V gene TRBV20-1, with a weak D call TRBD1 (6 bases). Trimming left V 6 bases short and J 0 bases short, with 15 bases between. This CDR3 is built from 14 residues. CDR1 DFQATT and CDR2 SNEGSKA come from the germline V gene (reference sequence). This CDR3 reads CSATGTVNSYEQYF. The CDR3 nucleotides are TGCAGTGCAACAGGGACCGTCAACTCCTACGAGCAGTACTTC.

This clonotype was seen a single time. The chain recombines TRBV11-2 with TRBJ2-3, with D unresolved. Germline CDR1 and CDR2: SGHAT and FQNNGV. CDR3 length equals 16 residues. Deletions cut 8 bases from V and 4 bases from J, with 22 bases between. The CDR3 DNA sequence: TGTGCCAGCTGCGCACACGGCCGCAGGAGTGCAGATACGCAGTATTTT. Encoded protein: CASCAHGRRSADTQYF.

Comments on this clonotype: This sequence may be a read error, since a much larger clone differs from it by one base. V gene TRBV5-4 combines with J gene TRBJ2-1; D is uncertain. Germline CDR1 and CDR2: SGHNT and YYREEE (reference sequence). CDR3 size: 15 residues. CDR3 in amino acids: CASSLGPLSYSEQFF. In nucleotides, the CDR3 is TGTGCCAGCAGCTTAGGGCCCTTATCCTACAGTGAGCAGTTCTTC.

In regard to this clonotype: This may be a read error: a much more frequent sequence differs by one nucleotide. V gene TRBV20-1 combines with J gene TRBJ2-5; TRBD1 matches at 8 bases. This CDR3 contains 15 residues. The germline V gene has CDR1 DFQATT and CDR2 SNEGSKA (reference sequence). For the CDR3, the DNA is TGCAGTGCTAGGGGACAGGCCGGAGGGAGAGAGACCAAGTACTTC. This gives the protein CSARGQAGGRETKYF.

Details on this clonotype: The CDR3 does not close with the conserved phenylalanine or tryptophan, likely indicating a read error. The chain uses TRBV11-2 and TRBJ2-5, with 7 positions matching TRBD2. Germline CDR1 reads SGHAT; CDR2 reads FQNNGV. J was trimmed by 5 bases and V by 5 bases; bases with no gene match: 8. CDR3 length: 14 amino acids. The DNA of the CDR3 is TGTGCCAGCAGCCTGGCGGGAGCAGGTGAGACCCAGTACCTC. Encoded protein: CASSLAGAGETQYL.

Concerning this clonotype itself: A read error may explain this, as a much larger clone is one base away. This chain links TRBV29-1 with TRBJ2-5, with 7 nucleotides matching TRBD2. Trimming took 7 bases from V and 4 from J; bases not matched to a gene: 18. The CDR3 covers 16 residues. The germline V gene has CDR1 SQVTM and CDR2 ANQGSEA. The CDR3 sequence: CSAAGLVGGPRETQYF. In DNA form, the CDR3 reads TGCAGCGCTGCCGGACTAGTGGGAGGGCCTAGAGAGACCCAGTACTTC.

This clonotype was seen once. This may stem from a read error, because a much larger clone lies one nucleotide away. V is TRBV30 and J is TRBJ2-5; D is perhaps TRBD2 (5 bases). The CDR3 has 13 amino acids. The V end was cut by 3 bases, the J end by 5 bases, with 13 bases between. CDR1 and CDR2 from the germline V gene are GTSNPN and SVGIG (reference sequence). CDR3 protein: CAWSIGWRETQYF. The CDR3 bases are TGTGCCTGGAGCATCGGATGGAGGGAGACCCAGTACTTC.

This clonotype has a single count. The V and J genes are TRBV25-1 and TRBJ2-3, with 9 bases matching TRBD1. CDR3 length: 17 amino acids. V trimming: 6 bases; J trimming: 2 bases; junction bases outside the gene matches: 12. Germline values: CDR1 MGHDK, CDR2 SYGVNS. The CDR3, as DNA: TGTGCCAGCAGCTCCTCTGGGGGACAGGGCTACACAGATACGCAGTATTTT. Amino acid sequence: CASSSSGGQGYTDTQYF.

About this clonotype itself: Just one base apart from a much larger clone, this may be a read error. The V call is TRBV4-3, the J call TRBJ2-2; weak D call: TRBD2 (5 bases). The CDR3 consists of 15 residues. Germline V gene sequence: CDR1 LGHNA, CDR2 YSLEER. The CDR3 region is CASSHRGGGTGEPFF. CDR3 nucleotides: TGCGCCAGCAGCCACAGAGGTGGTGGCACCGGGGAGCCGTTTTTT.

About this clonotype: A much larger clonotype is one base distant, so this may be a read error. The V call is TRBV6-1, the J call TRBJ2-1, with D maybe TRBD1 (5 bases). With 9 bases removed from V and 7 bases from J, the gap between germline ends came to 13 bases. Germline loops: CDR1 MNHNS, CDR2 SASEGT. The CDR3 totals 12 residues. CDR3 nucleotides: TGTGCCAGTGCGTGGGGCCAAAATGAGCAGTTCTTC. It is translated as CASAWGQNEQFF.

This clonotype was observed at least ten times. The CDR3 loop is CASTLGQSGANVLTF. The DNA of the CDR3 is TGTGCCAGCACCCTTGGTCAATCTGGGGCCAACGTCCTGACTTTC. The chain combines TRBV12-3 or TRBV12-4 with TRBJ2-6; D not resolved. Trimming shortened V by 7 bases and J by 1 base, and 11 bases separated the two germline ends. The CDR3 contains 15 residues.

Points on this clonotype: A read error is possible here, since a much larger clone lies one base away. The chain employs TRBV25-1 and TRBJ2-1; D may correspond to TRBD1 or TRBD2 (5 bases each). Germline V gene sequence: CDR1 MGHDK, CDR2 SYGVNS. Trimming cost V 6 bases and J 2 bases, with 8 bases left between them. The length of the CDR3 is 13 residues. The CDR3 sequence is CASRGDPYNEQFF. CDR3 in DNA: TGTGCCAGCAGGGGGGACCCCTACAATGAGCAGTTCTTC.

Details on this clonotype: This is likely a read error, given that the CDR3 carries no conserved phenylalanine or tryptophan at its end. The chain employs TRBV11-3 and TRBJ1-1; D unresolved. CDR3 length: 14 amino acids. Germline assignment: CDR1 SGHNT and CDR2 YENEEA. The CDR3 sequence is CASNLGKGSTEAFS. The DNA for the CDR3 is TGTGCCAGCAACTTAGGTAAAGGATCCACTGAAGCTTTCTCT.

This clonotype was counted many times. This chain joins TRBV6-5 and TRBJ2-1; unclear D gene. The CDR3 runs to 13 residues. CDR1 is MNHEY, CDR2 SVGAGI, per germline. V shed 0 bases and J shed 8 bases, with 8 bases lying between them. The CDR3 spells CASSYSPLDEQFF. The CDR3 DNA reads as TGTGCCAGCAGTTACTCTCCCCTGGATGAGCAGTTCTTC.

As for this clonotype: An end of the junction differs from the germline gene, which may be a read error. The chain carries TRBV5-8 and TRBJ2-1, with D unclear. CDR1 and CDR2 (germline): SGHTS, YDEGEE. This CDR3 has 12 residues. The CDR3 DNA reads TGTGCAAGCAGCTTGATGGGAATTGAGCACTTCTTC. Its protein product is CASSLMGIEHFF.

In regard to this clonotype: Since a much larger clone is just one base distant, this may be a read error. V and J are TRBV5-1 and TRBJ2-7; no firm D call. The length of the CDR3 is 14 residues. Germline CDR1 SGHRS, CDR2 YFSETQ. Trimming removed 0 bases at V and 0 bases at J, with 7 bases between. The CDR3 DNA reads as TGCGCCAGCAGCTTGGCCTGCAGCTCCTACGAGCAGTACTTC. Its protein is CASSLACSSYEQYF.

This clonotype was seen a few times. A much larger clone differs by one base, so this may be a read error. The chain combines TRBV6-1 with TRBJ1-6; 11 nucleotides align to TRBD1. The germline CDR1 and CDR2 sequences are MNHNS and SASEGT. The length of the CDR3 is 16 residues. Here the CDR3 reads CAGRERDRGSNSPLHF. The CDR3 DNA follows: TGTGCCGGCAGGGAACGGGACAGGGGGAGCAATTCACCCCTCCACTTT.